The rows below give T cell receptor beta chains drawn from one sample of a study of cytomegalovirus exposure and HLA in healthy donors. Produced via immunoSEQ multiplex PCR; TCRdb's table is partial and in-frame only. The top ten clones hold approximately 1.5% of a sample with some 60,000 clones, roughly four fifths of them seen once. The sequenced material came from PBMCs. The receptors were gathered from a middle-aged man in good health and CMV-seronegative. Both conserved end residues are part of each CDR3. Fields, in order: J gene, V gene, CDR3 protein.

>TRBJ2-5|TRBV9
CASSVFQGLGETQYF
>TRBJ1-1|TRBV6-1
CASSEAGTGYLNTEAFF
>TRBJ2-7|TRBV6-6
CASSDDISNGYEQYF
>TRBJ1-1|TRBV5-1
CASSLGTINTEAFF
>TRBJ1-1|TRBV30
CAWSPGGATEAFF
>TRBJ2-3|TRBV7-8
CASTNDRASTDTQYF
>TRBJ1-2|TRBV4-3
CASSQDPGTGGDYGYTF
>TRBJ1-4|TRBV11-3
CASSSRETGEKLFF
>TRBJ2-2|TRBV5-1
CASSLGGLNTGELFF
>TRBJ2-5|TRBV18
CASSPVNRGRETQYF
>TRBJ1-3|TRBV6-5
CASGQYGNTIYF
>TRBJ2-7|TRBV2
CASSERLAGGSEQYF
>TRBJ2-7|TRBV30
CAWRDTGTYEQYF
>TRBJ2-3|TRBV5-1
CASSSGLAGAGNTQYF
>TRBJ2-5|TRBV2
CASRQALGSQYF
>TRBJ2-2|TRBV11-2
CASSLVAGGYANTGELFF
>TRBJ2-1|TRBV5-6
CASSPSGYVINEQFF